Below, 26 T cell receptor beta chains from the same sample are listed, as sequenced in a study of shared clonotypes between healthy human individuals. The method was immunoSEQ multiplex PCR; TCRdb's version includes in-frame clones alone and lacks a portion of them. The sample gives 900,000 to 1,200,000 clones, about 80% of which show up once; 0.6% to 0.75% is in the top ten. The sequencing input was memory CD4+ T cells from PBMCs. Subset meaning: CD45RA-negative fraction. The source is a man younger than 35 in good health. Some clones in this sample may be carry-over from other donors' samples.

CDR3 sequence reads: CASSEWWAAIQYF. The CDR3 DNA is TGTGCCAGCAGTGAATGGTGGGCGGCAATTCAGTACTTC. V and J are TRBV6-1 and TRBJ2-4; D not certain. Trimming left V 2 bases short and J 10 bases short, with 12 bases between. Germline CDR1 reads MNHNS; CDR2 reads SASEGT. CDR3 length: 13 residues.

The chain carries TRBV5-4 and TRBJ1-2; D is ambiguous. This CDR3 spans 14 amino acids. CDR1 and CDR2 from the germline V gene are SGHNT and YYREEE (reference sequence). Trimming took 0 bases from V and 2 from J, leaving 8 bases between them. The DNA for the CDR3 is TGTGCCAGCAGCTTGGTCGACGGAAACTATGGCTACACCTTC. It encodes CASSLVDGNYGYTF.

This clone has only one observation. The genes are TRBV19 and TRBJ2-1; D not certain. CDR1 is LNHDA, CDR2 SQIVND, per germline (reference sequence). V was cut by 10 bases and J by 7 bases, with 20 bases left in between. The CDR3 length is 14 residues. The CDR3 is CATALDPHSNEQFF. In DNA, the CDR3 is TGTGCCACAGCCCTGGACCCCCACTCTAATGAGCAGTTCTTC. Complete variable domain (other parts from reference TRBV19 and TRBJ2-1): DGGITQSPKYLFRKEGQNVTLSCEQNLNHDAMYWYRQDPGQGLRLIYYSQIVNDFQKGDIAEGYSVSREKKESFPLTVTSAQKNPTAFYLCATALDPHSNEQFFGPGTRLTVL.

This chain links TRBV4-1 with TRBJ2-2; 10 bases are a match to TRBD1. Germline lookup yields CDR1 MGHRA and CDR2 YSYEKL. Germline trimming cut 3 bases from V and 2 bases from J; bases unmatched to any gene: 6. The CDR3 consists of 17 residues. CDR3 nucleotides: TGCGCCAGCAGCCAGATGACAGGGGGCCAAAACACCGGGGAGCTGTTTTTT. It encodes CASSQMTGGQNTGELFF.

The table lists this clone with many counts. The V call is TRBV29-1, the J call TRBJ2-7; 12 nucleotides align to TRBD2. V lost 6 bases, J lost 5 bases, and 11 bases stayed unmatched. The germline V gene has CDR1 SQVTM and CDR2 ANQGSEA. There are 15 residues in the CDR3. In DNA, the CDR3 is TGCAGCGTGGAGGGTCTAGCGGGAGGGCCCAACGAGCAGTACTTC. It encodes CSVEGLAGGPNEQYF.

A note on this clone: Other DNA variants within this sample encode the same CDR3. The chain joins TRBV7-8 to TRBJ2-7; no clear D gene. This CDR3 comprises 14 residues. CDR1 and CDR2 (germline): SGHVS, FQNEAQ. V gave up 1 base and J gave up 1 base, with 8 bases separating them. The CDR3 here is CASSLVAPSYEQYF. The CDR3 DNA sequence: TGTGCCAGCAGCTTAGTGGCACCTTCCTACGAGCAGTACTTC.

The J gene is TRBJ2-1, the V gene TRBV19, with D maybe TRBD2 (5 bases). Trimming removed 5 bases at V and 8 bases at J, with 19 bases between. CDR3 length: 15 residues. Germline assignment: CDR1 LNHDA and CDR2 SQIVND (reference sequence). The CDR3 loop reads CASSLPWRTVDEQFF. The CDR3 DNA sequence: TGTGCCAGTAGTCTCCCCTGGAGGACGGTAGATGAGCAGTTCTTC.

As to this clone: Other DNA sequences in this sample translate to the same CDR3. The chain combines TRBV10-3 with TRBJ1-2; D may be TRBD1 (5 bases). Germline V CDR1 and CDR2: ENHRY, SYGVKD. V was pared by 0 bases and J by 4 bases, with 6 bases between. The CDR3 covers 13 residues. The CDR3 is CAISESGGYGYTF. As DNA, the CDR3 is TGTGCCATCAGTGAGTCCGGGGGCTATGGCTACACCTTC.

This clone showed up just once. The V and J genes are TRBV6-5 and TRBJ2-7, with unresolved D. Germline V CDR1 and CDR2: MNHEY, SVGAGI. The V and J ends lost 2 bases and 4 bases respectively, with 9 bases between them. CDR3 size: 13 residues. DNA of the CDR3: TGTGCCAGCAGTTACACCCCAGAGTACGAGCAGTACTTC. This translates into CASSYTPEYEQYF.

The chain employs TRBV9 and TRBJ2-5; possible D gene TRBD2, 5 bases. Looked up from germline, CDR1 is SGDLS and CDR2 is YYNGEE. This CDR3 comprises 14 residues. Trimming removed 0 bases at V and 3 bases at J, with 9 bases between. In DNA, the CDR3 is TGTGCCAGCAGCGTAGGTCGGGGAGAAGAGACCCAGTACTTC. Protein sequence: CASSVGRGEETQYF. Together with reference TRBV9 and TRBJ2-5, the CDR3 gives the full variable domain: DSGVTQTPKHLITATGQRVTLRCSPRSGDLSVYWYQQSLDQGLQFLIQYYNGEERAKGNILERFSAQQFPDLHSELNLSSLELGDSALYFCASSVGRGEETQYFGPGTRLLVL.

V gene TRBV7-9 combines with J gene TRBJ2-2; D gene ambiguous. CDR3 length: 15 residues. V dropped 4 bases and J dropped 5 bases, with 14 bases sitting between them. Germline V lookup: CDR1 SEHNR, CDR2 FQNEAQ (reference sequence). CDR3 protein: CASSSVLTKTGELFF. The CDR3 nucleotides are TGTGCCAGCAGCTCTGTGCTAACTAAAACCGGGGAGCTGTTTTTT.

The chain links TRBV2 to TRBJ2-7; 8 bases agree with TRBD1. The CDR3 loop spans 13 amino acids. Germline V gene data show CDR1 as SNHLY and CDR2 as FYNNEI. V dropped 5 bases and J dropped 5; count of bases not matched to a gene: 5. The CDR3 DNA sequence: TGTGCCAGCAGTATGGACAGGGAGGACGAGCAGTACTTC. Translated: CASSMDREDEQYF.

V gene TRBV5-4 combines with J gene TRBJ2-1; tentative D call: TRBD2 (6 bases). Between the trimmed V and J ends, which lost 4 bases and 5 bases, there was a span of 22 bases. Germline CDR1 and CDR2: SGHNT and YYREEE (reference sequence). This CDR3 region has 17 residues. The CDR3 is CASSPLGGGRSDNEQFF. The CDR3 nucleotides are TGTGCCAGCAGCCCGTTAGGAGGAGGGAGATCGGACAATGAGCAGTTCTTC.

Note on this clone: Other DNA sequences in the sample encode the same CDR3. The V and J genes are TRBV9 and TRBJ2-6; no clear D. This CDR3 has 15 residues. CDR1 and CDR2 from the germline V gene are SGDLS and YYNGEE. V dropped 0 bases and J dropped 0 bases, with 4 bases sitting between them. The CDR3 nucleotides read TGTGCCAGCAGCGTAGTGTCCTCTGGGGCCAACGTCCTGACTTTC. Protein sequence: CASSVVSSGANVLTF.

The rearrangement links TRBV4-3 to TRBJ2-1; 7 bases agree with TRBD2. Germline trimming cut 0 bases from V and 8 bases from J; bases unmatched to any gene: 10. Per germline, CDR1 LGHNA and CDR2 YSLEER. The CDR3 has 16 residues. CDR3 DNA: TGCGCCAGCAGCCAAGAGGGGGGACTACCGTTCGATGAGCAGTTCTTC. This codes for CASSQEGGLPFDEQFF.

CDR3 region: CASSSTPGEKLFF. CDR3 DNA sequence: TGTGCCAGCAGTTCTACCCCCGGGGAAAAACTGTTTTTT. The chain carries TRBV28 and TRBJ1-4, with D unresolved. Germline values: CDR1 MDHEN, CDR2 SYDVKM. The CDR3 length is 13 residues. V lost 4 bases and J lost 8, with 11 bases in between.

In its sample, this clone was seen many times. V usage is TRBV6-5 and J usage is TRBJ1-5, with 10 bases that match TRBD1. The CDR3 spans 15 residues. Germline values: CDR1 MNHEY, CDR2 SVGAGI. Trimming removed 6 bases from V and 0 bases from J; junction bases left unmatched: 2. The CDR3, as DNA: TGTGCCAGCAGGGGGACAGGGGATAGCAATCAGCCCCAGCATTTT. This sequence encodes CASRGTGDSNQPQHF.

This clone has only a few counts. The chain joins TRBV15 to TRBJ1-5; tentative D call: TRBD1 (5 bases). This CDR3 contains 14 residues. Germline CDR1 and CDR2: LNHNV and YYDKDF (reference sequence). V gave up 3 bases and J gave up 7 bases, with 13 bases separating them. CDR3 region: CATSRNLRGQPQHF. The CDR3 DNA reads TGTGCCACCAGCAGGAACCTAAGGGGCCAGCCCCAGCATTTT.

This chain connects TRBV11-2 to TRBJ1-1; TRBD1 is a possible D gene (5 bases). The CDR3 contains 14 residues. From germline, CDR1 is SGHAT and CDR2 FQNNGV. Trimming took 4 bases from V and 6 from J, leaving 15 bases between them. CDR3 in DNA: TGTGCCAGCAGCTCAGGGATAGGGTATGCTGAAGCTTTCTTT. This encodes CASSSGIGYAEAFF.

The chain joins TRBV2 to TRBJ2-2; 14 bases agree with TRBD2. The CDR3 has 14 amino acids. The trim removed 8 bases at V and 4 bases at J, leaving 0 bases unmatched. The germline V gene encodes CDR1 SNHLY and CDR2 FYNNEI. The CDR3 coding sequence is TGTGCCAGCGGACTAGCGGGAGGCACCGGGGAGCTGTTTTTT. It is translated as CASGLAGGTGELFF.

This clone has a single count. This may be a read error: a much more frequent sequence differs by one nucleotide. Within the sample, other DNA sequences also encode this same CDR3. This chain uses TRBV5-1 with TRBJ2-5; D is possibly TRBD2 (5 bases). Per the germline V gene, CDR1 is SGHRS and CDR2 is YFSETQ. CDR3 length: 14 residues. Trimming removed 0 bases from V and 2 bases from J, with 8 bases in between. In nucleotides, the CDR3 is TGCGCCAGCAGCTTGGGGCTAGCTCAAGAGACCCAGTACTTC. Amino acids: CASSLGLAQETQYF. Together with reference TRBV5-1 and TRBJ2-5, the CDR3 gives the full variable domain: KAGVTQTPRYLIKTRGQQVTLSCSPISGHRSVSWYQQTPGQGLQFLFEYFSETQRNKGNFPGRFSGRQFSNSRSEMNVSTLELGDSALYLCASSLGLAQETQYFGPGTRLLVL.

The chain is built from TRBV6-1 and TRBJ2-7; D is perhaps TRBD1 (6 bases). Germline V gene lookup returns CDR1 MNHNS and CDR2 SASEGT. The V end was cut by 7 bases, the J end by 7 bases, with 20 bases between. The CDR3 totals 14 residues. In DNA form, the CDR3 reads TGTGCCAGCAAAGTCGGGCAGGGGTCGCGGGAGCAGTACTTC. This gives the protein CASKVGQGSREQYF.

The chain has TRBV6-1 and TRBJ2-7; TRBD1 aligns across 7 bases. This CDR3 is 15 amino acids long. Unmatched junction bases numbered 4, after V lost 2 bases and J lost 0 bases. Germline V gene lookup returns CDR1 MNHNS and CDR2 SASEGT. CDR3 sequence: CASSESQGVSYEQYF. The CDR3 nucleotides are TGTGCCAGCAGTGAATCCCAGGGGGTCTCCTACGAGCAGTACTTC.

Remarks on this clone: A much larger clone lies a single base off, so this may be a read error. This same CDR3 is encoded by further DNA sequences in the sample. V gene TRBV4-1 combines with J gene TRBJ1-5; D not certain. This CDR3 has 13 amino acids. Germline V gene sequence: CDR1 MGHRA, CDR2 YSYEKL. CDR3 protein: CASSQSTNQPQHF. The CDR3 bases are TGCGCCAGCAGCCAATCCACAAATCAGCCCCAGCATTTC.

This clone was observed a handful of times. The J gene is TRBJ1-3, the V gene TRBV5-1; D perhaps matches TRBD1 (5 bases). Per germline, CDR1 SGHRS and CDR2 YFSETQ. Trimming shortened V by 3 bases and J by 0 bases, and 22 bases separated the two germline ends. This CDR3 has 19 amino acids. CDR3 sequence: CASSSKEGLTEYSGNTIYF. The CDR3 DNA follows: TGCGCCAGCAGCTCCAAAGAGGGGTTGACTGAATACTCTGGAAACACCATATATTTT.

Here the CDR3 reads CAISDRTPGNTIYF. The CDR3 bases are TGTGCCATCAGCGATAGGACCCCCGGAAACACCATATATTTT. The chain joins TRBV10-3 to TRBJ1-3; D not certain. The CDR3 length is 14 residues. CDR1 and CDR2 from the germline V gene are ENHRY and SYGVKD. V shed 6 bases and J shed 4 bases, with 13 bases lying between them.